Included here is one T cell receptor (beta chain) sequence, with context. Its matching antigen is unknown. These data come from a study of cytotoxic CD8 clonotypes in ibrutinib-treated CLL. For the study at large: Productive templates per sample averaged almost 260,000; productive rearrangements, 85,000 to 95,000.

Repertoires were generated with immunoSEQ multiplex PCR, while TCRdb's copy carries only in-frame clones and drops some. Among about 76,000 clones listed, approximately 87% were seen once. Study conclusions and caveats: Stable or contracted on treatment, public clonotypes were also uncommon. Sampling times (in sustained-remission versus progressing patients) were not the same.

Germline trimming cut 6 bases from V and 7 bases from J; bases unmatched to any gene: 16. The CDR3 spans 16 residues. From germline, CDR1 is MDHEN and CDR2 SYDVKM. PBMCs were cryopreserved, and approximately 1.8 micrograms of genomic DNA from them went into TCR beta libraries. J is TRBJ2-5 and V is TRBV28; 8 bases map to TRBD2. Here the sequenced sample was PBMCs, taken after 24 months of ibrutinib treatment. This TCR was recovered from a human donor with chronic lymphocytic leukemia. CDR3 region: CASSKLLAVGKATQYF. CDR3 coding DNA: TGTGCCAGCAGCAAACTACTAGCGGTGGGAAAGGCGACCCAGTACTTC.